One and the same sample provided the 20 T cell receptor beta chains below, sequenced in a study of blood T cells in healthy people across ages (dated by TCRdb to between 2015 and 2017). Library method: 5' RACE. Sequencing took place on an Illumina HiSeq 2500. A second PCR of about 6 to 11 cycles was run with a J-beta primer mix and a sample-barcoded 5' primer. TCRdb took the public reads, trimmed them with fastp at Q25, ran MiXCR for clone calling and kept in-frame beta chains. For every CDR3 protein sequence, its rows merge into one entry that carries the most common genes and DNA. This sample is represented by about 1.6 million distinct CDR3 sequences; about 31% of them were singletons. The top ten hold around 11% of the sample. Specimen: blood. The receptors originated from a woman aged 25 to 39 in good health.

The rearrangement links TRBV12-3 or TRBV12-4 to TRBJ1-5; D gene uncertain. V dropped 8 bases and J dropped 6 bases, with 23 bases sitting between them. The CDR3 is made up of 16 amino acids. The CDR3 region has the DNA TGTGCCAGCGCCGTTTTCGTGGGCGATTGGGGTCAGCCCCAGCATTTT. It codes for CASAVFVGDWGQPQHF.

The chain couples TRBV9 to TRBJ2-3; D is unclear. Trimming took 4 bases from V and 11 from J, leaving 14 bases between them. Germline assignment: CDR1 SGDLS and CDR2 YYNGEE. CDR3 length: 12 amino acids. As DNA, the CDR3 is TGTGCCAGCAGCAACTCTATCCAAAAGCAGTATTTT. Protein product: CASSNSIQKQYF.

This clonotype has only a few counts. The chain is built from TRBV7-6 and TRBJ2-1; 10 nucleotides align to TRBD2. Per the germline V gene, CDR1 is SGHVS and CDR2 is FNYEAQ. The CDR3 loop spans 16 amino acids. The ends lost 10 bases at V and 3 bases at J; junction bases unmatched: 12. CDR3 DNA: TGTGCCACCTCCCCAGGTGCTAGCGGGGGCTACAATGAGCAGTTCTTC. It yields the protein CATSPGASGGYNEQFF.

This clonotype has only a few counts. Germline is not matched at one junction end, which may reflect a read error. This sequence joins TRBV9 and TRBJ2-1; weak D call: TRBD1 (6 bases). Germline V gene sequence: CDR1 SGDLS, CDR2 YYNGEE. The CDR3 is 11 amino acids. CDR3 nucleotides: TGTGCCAGCAGCAGGGACAAAGAGCAGTTCTTC. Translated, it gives CASSRDKEQFF.

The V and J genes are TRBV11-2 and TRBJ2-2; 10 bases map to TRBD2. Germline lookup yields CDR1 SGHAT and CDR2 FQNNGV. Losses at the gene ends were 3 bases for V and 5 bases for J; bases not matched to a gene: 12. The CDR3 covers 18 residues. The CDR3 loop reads CASSFSGGPLPGTGELFF. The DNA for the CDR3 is TGTGCCAGCAGCTTTAGCGGGGGGCCCCTTCCGGGGACCGGGGAGCTGTTTTTT.

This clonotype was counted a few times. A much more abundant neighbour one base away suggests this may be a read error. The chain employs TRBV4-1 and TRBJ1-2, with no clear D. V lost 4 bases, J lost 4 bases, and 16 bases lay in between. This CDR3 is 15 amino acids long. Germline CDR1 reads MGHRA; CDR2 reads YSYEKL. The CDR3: CASSLRGGGRYGYTF. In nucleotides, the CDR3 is TGCGCCAGCAGCCTTAGAGGAGGAGGCCGCTATGGCTACACCTTC.

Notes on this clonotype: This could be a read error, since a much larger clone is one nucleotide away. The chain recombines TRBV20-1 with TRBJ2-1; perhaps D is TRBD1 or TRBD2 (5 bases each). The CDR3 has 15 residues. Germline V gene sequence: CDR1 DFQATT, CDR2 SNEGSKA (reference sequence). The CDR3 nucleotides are TGCAGTACTAGAGATGGGGCCGGAGGTACCGATGAGCAGTTCTTC. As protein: CSTRDGAGGTDEQFF.

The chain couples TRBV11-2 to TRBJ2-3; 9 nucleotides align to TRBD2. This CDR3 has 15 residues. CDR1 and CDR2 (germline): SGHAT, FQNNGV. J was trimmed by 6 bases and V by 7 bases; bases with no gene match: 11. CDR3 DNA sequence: TGTGCCAGCACACCGACTAGCGGAAGACCCGATACGCAGTATTTT. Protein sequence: CASTPTSGRPDTQYF.

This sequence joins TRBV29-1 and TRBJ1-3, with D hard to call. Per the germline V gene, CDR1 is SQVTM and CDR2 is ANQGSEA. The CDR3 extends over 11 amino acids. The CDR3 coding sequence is TGCAACGGTGGCTCTGGAAACACCATATATTTT. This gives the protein CNGGSGNTIYF.

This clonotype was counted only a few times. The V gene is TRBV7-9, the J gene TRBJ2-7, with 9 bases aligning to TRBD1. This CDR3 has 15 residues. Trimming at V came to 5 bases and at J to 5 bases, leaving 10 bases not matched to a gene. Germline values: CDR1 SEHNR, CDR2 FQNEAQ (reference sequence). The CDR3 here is CASSPRDRDPHEQYF. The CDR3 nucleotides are TGTGCCAGCAGCCCCAGGGACAGGGACCCCCACGAGCAGTACTTC.

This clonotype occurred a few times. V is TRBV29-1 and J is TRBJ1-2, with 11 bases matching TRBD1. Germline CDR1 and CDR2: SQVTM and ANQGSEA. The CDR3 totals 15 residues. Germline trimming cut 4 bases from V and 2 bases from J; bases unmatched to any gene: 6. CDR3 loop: CSVGGDRGNNYGYTF. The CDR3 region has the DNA TGCAGCGTTGGGGGGGACAGGGGGAACAACTATGGCTACACCTTC.

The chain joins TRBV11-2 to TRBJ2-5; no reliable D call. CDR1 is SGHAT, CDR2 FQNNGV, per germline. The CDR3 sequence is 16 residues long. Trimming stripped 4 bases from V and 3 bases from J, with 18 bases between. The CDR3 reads CASSSRVLPTEETQYF. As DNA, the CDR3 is TGTGCCAGCAGCTCTAGAGTCTTACCCACTGAAGAGACCCAGTACTTC.

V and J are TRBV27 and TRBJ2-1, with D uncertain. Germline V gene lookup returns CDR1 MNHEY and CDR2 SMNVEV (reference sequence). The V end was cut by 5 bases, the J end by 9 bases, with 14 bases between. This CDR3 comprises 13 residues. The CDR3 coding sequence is TGTGCCAGCAGTCACCCGGAGAGGAGTGAGCAGTTCTTC. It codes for CASSHPERSEQFF.

This chain's CDR3 is CASSPTLGEALHF. As DNA, the CDR3 is TGTGCCAGCAGTCCGACCTTGGGAGAGGCCCTCCACTTT. The rearrangement uses TRBV6-6 and TRBJ1-6; D is undetermined. V lost 5 bases to trimming and J lost 14 bases, with 16 bases between them. The CDR3 runs to 13 residues. Germline V lookup: CDR1 MNHNY, CDR2 SVGAGI (reference sequence).

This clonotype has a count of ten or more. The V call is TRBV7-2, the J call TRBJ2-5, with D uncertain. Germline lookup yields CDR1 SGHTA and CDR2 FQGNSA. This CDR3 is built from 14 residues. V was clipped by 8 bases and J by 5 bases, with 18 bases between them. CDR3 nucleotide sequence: TGTGCCAGCTACCATAAAGGCAGTGGTGAGACCCAGTACTTC. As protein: CASYHKGSGETQYF.

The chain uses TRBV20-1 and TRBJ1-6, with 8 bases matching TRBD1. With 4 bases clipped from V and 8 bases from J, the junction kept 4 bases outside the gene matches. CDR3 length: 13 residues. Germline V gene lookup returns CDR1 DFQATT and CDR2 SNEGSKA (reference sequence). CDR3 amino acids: CSATGQVDSPLHF. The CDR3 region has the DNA TGCAGTGCTACGGGACAGGTAGATTCACCCCTCCACTTT.

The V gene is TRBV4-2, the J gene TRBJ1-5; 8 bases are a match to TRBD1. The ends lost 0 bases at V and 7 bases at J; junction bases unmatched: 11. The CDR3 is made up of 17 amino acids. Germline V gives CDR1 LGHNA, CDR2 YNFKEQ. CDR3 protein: CASSQDGSWGDRQPQHF. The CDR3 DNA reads TGTGCCAGCAGCCAAGATGGGTCCTGGGGGGACAGGCAGCCCCAGCATTTT.

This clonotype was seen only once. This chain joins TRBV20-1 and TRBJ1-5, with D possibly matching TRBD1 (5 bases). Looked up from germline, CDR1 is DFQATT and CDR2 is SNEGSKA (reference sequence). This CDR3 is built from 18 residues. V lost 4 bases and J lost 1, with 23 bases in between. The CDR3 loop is CSAKKGPRITESNQPQHF. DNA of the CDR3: TGCAGTGCTAAAAAGGGACCCCGAATCACGGAGAGCAATCAGCCCCAGCATTTT.

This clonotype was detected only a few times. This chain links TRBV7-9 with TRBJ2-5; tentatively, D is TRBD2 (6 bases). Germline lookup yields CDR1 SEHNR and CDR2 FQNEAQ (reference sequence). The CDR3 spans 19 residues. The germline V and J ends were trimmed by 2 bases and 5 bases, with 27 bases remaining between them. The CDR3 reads CASSLIPTEGTSPSETQYF. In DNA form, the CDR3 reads TGTGCCAGCAGCTTAATCCCCACAGAGGGGACTTCCCCCAGTGAGACCCAGTACTTC. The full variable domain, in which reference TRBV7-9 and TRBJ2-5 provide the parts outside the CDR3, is DTGVSQNPRHKITKRGQNVTFRCDPISEHNRLYWYRQTLGQGPEFLTYFQNEAQLEKSRLLSDRFSAERPKGSFSTLEIQRTEQGDSAMYLCASSLIPTEGTSPSETQYFGPGTRLLVL.

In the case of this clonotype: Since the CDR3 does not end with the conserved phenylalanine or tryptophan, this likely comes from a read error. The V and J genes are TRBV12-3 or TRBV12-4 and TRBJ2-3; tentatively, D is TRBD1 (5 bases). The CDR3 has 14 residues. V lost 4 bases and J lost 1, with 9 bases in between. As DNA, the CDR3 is TGTGCCAGCAGTTCCAGGGTCCGCACAGATACGCAGTATTCT. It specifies CASSSRVRTDTQYS.